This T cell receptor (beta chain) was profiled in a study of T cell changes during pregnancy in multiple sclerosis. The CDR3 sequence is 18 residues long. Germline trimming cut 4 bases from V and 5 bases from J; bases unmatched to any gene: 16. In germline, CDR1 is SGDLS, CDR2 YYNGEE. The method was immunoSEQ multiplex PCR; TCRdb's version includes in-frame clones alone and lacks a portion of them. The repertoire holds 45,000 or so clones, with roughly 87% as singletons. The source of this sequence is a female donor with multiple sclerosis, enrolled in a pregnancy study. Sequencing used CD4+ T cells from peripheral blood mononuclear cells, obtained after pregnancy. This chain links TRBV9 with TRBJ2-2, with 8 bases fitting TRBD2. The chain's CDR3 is CASSPRQAGADGTGELFF. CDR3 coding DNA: TGTGCCAGCAGCCCACGTCAAGCGGGAGCTGATGGGACCGGGGAGCTGTTTTTT. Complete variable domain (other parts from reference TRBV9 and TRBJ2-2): DSGVTQTPKHLITATGQRVTLRCSPRSGDLSVYWYQQSLDQGLQFLIQYYNGEERAKGNILERFSAQQFPDLHSELNLSSLELGDSALYFCASSPRQAGADGTGELFFGEGSRLTVL.